This passage covers 20 T cell receptor beta chains from one sample sequenced in a study of sequential checkpoint blockade in melanoma. Profiled with immunoSEQ multiplex PCR; TCRdb holds only in-frame clones, not every one. Among more than 10,000 clones listed, around 76% were seen once. Treatment reported: randomized to nivolumab then ipilimumab (arm A) or the reverse (arm B). The sequenced sample was CD8+ T cells sorted from blood (inferred from file names), obtained from a patient given nivolumab and ipilimumab in sequence. All receptors come from a human patient with melanoma. Some clones in this sample may be carry-over from other donors' samples.

The chain links TRBV7-2 to TRBJ1-6; no firm D call. Trimming took off 4 bases at V and 7 bases at J, with 8 bases between the two ends. CDR3 length equals 13 residues. The germline V gene encodes CDR1 SGHTA and CDR2 FQGNSA. CDR3 DNA: TGTGCCAGCAGCTCATCGGGAAATTCACCCCTCCACTTT. Residues: CASSSSGNSPLHF.

This sequence joins TRBV7-9 and TRBJ2-1; 9 positions agree with TRBD2. This CDR3 contains 15 residues. The V and J ends lost 5 bases and 2 bases, in that order; junction bases with no gene match: 4. CDR1 and CDR2 from the germline V gene are SEHNR and FQNEAQ (reference sequence). The CDR3 DNA sequence: TGTGCCAGCAGCGCTCTAGCGGGGCCCTACAATGAGCAGTTCTTC. It encodes CASSALAGPYNEQFF.

This clone was recorded only once. The CDR3 loop reads CASSPRDRYEQYF. DNA of the CDR3: TGCGCCAGCAGCCCCCGAGACAGGTACGAGCAGTACTTC. The genes are TRBV4-3 and TRBJ2-7, with D possibly being TRBD1 (6 bases). There are 13 residues in the CDR3. Germline CDR1 and CDR2: LGHNA and YSLEER. V dropped 4 bases and J dropped 4 bases, with 11 bases sitting between them.

V gene TRBV7-9 combines with J gene TRBJ2-1; D remains unclear. This CDR3 comprises 13 residues. The V end was cut by 4 bases, the J end by 6 bases, with 10 bases between. Germline V gene sequence: CDR1 SEHNR, CDR2 FQNEAQ (reference sequence). CDR3 in amino acids: CASSSRGRNEQFF. CDR3 bases: TGTGCCAGCAGCTCCCGCGGCCGCAATGAGCAGTTCTTC. Combining the CDR3 with reference TRBV7-9 and TRBJ2-1 gives the whole variable domain DTGVSQNPRHKITKRGQNVTFRCDPISEHNRLYWYRQTLGQGPEFLTYFQNEAQLEKSRLLSDRFSAERPKGSFSTLEIQRTEQGDSAMYLCASSSRGRNEQFFGPGTRLTVL.

By share of the sample, this clone is medium-sized. The chain links TRBV4-3 to TRBJ1-2, with D perhaps matching TRBD1 (6 bases). CDR1 and CDR2 from the germline V gene are LGHNA and YSLEER. The V gene lost 3 bases and the J gene lost 8 bases, with 22 bases spanning the gap. The CDR3 runs to 16 residues. As DNA, the CDR3 is TGCGCCAGCAGCCAGGATTTTTCGGGCAGGGGCGAAGGCTACACCTTC. Translating gives CASSQDFSGRGEGYTF.

The CDR3 region is CASSSYFSNTGELFF. The CDR3 region has the DNA TGCGCCAGCAGCTCCTACTTCTCAAACACCGGGGAGCTGTTTTTT. V and J are TRBV4-1 and TRBJ2-2; D is unresolved. CDR1 MGHRA and CDR2 YSYEKL come from the germline V gene. This CDR3 is 15 amino acids long. V was trimmed by 5 bases and J by 2 bases, leaving 12 bases between them.

The chain employs TRBV28 and TRBJ2-1; unclear D gene. Germline-derived CDR1 and CDR2 are MDHEN and SYDVKM. V was clipped by 2 bases and J by 4 bases, with 6 bases between them. This CDR3 comprises 13 residues. The CDR3 nucleotides are TGTGCCAGCAGTTTAATACAATACAATGAGCAGTTCTTC. Translation: CASSLIQYNEQFF.

A remark on this clone: With a far larger clone one base away, a read error is the likely cause. The gene calls are TRBV11-1 and TRBJ2-7, with TRBD2 matching 7 bases. This CDR3 contains 15 residues. Per germline, CDR1 SGHAT and CDR2 FQDESV (reference sequence). The CDR3 DNA reads as TGTGCCAGCAGCTTTCGGGACTGGGGGGACTACGAGCAGCACTTC. Protein product: CASSFRDWGDYEQHF.

The J gene is TRBJ1-1, the V gene TRBV28, with D hard to call. With 0 bases removed from V and 1 base from J, the gap between germline ends came to 6 bases. There are 14 residues in the CDR3. The germline gives CDR1 MDHEN, CDR2 SYDVKM. The CDR3 protein is CASSLWAKNTEAFF. CDR3 DNA: TGTGCCAGCAGTTTATGGGCAAAGAACACTGAAGCTTTCTTT.

This sequence joins TRBV5-1 and TRBJ1-1, with D hard to call. CDR3 length: 15 residues. V lost 7 bases and J lost 0, with 16 bases in between. Germline V lookup: CDR1 SGHRS, CDR2 YFSETQ. The CDR3 loop is CASQTLQTVNTEAFF. The CDR3 DNA is TGCGCCAGCCAAACCCTACAGACGGTGAACACTGAAGCTTTCTTT.

The chain has TRBV6-4 and TRBJ1-1, with 8 nucleotides matching TRBD1. Per the germline V gene, CDR1 is MRHNA and CDR2 is SNTAGT. Trimming removed 4 bases from V and 1 base from J; junction bases left unmatched: 5. This CDR3 contains 15 residues. The CDR3 is CASSAAGTGNTEAFF. Here the CDR3 DNA reads TGTGCCAGCAGTGCCGCCGGGACAGGGAACACTGAAGCTTTCTTT.

The chain combines TRBV28 with TRBJ1-6; 8 nucleotides agree with TRBD1. The ends lost 7 bases at V and 7 bases at J; junction bases unmatched: 3. The CDR3 extends over 13 amino acids. CDR1 and CDR2 (germline): MDHEN, SYDVKM. The CDR3 here is CASTQGGNSPLHF. CDR3 DNA sequence: TGTGCCAGCACACAGGGGGGGAATTCACCCCTCCACTTT.

The V gene is TRBV7-3, the J gene TRBJ2-1; D remains ambiguous. This CDR3 has 13 amino acids. Trimming pared 1 base from V and 7 bases from J, leaving 8 bases between. Germline-derived CDR1 and CDR2 are SGHTA and FQGTGA. CDR3 amino acids: CASSLSSPNEQFF. The CDR3 DNA sequence: TGTGCCAGCAGCTTAAGTTCCCCAAATGAGCAGTTCTTC.

J is TRBJ2-5 and V is TRBV7-9, with TRBD2 as a possible D gene (6 bases). CDR3 length: 13 residues. Germline lookup yields CDR1 SEHNR and CDR2 FQNEAQ (reference sequence). The ends were cut back, 1 base at V and 3 bases at J, with 6 bases in the middle. CDR3 DNA sequence: TGTGCCAGCAGCTTAGGGGGGGAAGAGACCCAGTACTTC. This gives the protein CASSLGGEETQYF.

This rearrangement joins TRBV9 to TRBJ2-1; no reliable D call. V lost 2 bases, J lost 3 bases, and 9 bases lay in between. Germline loops: CDR1 SGDLS, CDR2 YYNGEE. The CDR3 has 14 residues. CDR3 protein: CASSVIENYNEQFF. In nucleotides, the CDR3 is TGTGCCAGCAGCGTGATCGAGAACTACAATGAGCAGTTCTTC.

In this sample, this clone turned up a few times. V gene TRBV9 combines with J gene TRBJ1-1, with a tentative D call TRBD1 (6 bases). This CDR3 spans 14 amino acids. V was shortened by 0 bases and J by 8 bases, with 14 bases between the two germline ends. Germline V gene data show CDR1 as SGDLS and CDR2 as YYNGEE. The chain's CDR3 is CASSVAAGAREAFF. The CDR3 coding sequence is TGTGCCAGCAGCGTAGCTGCGGGGGCCAGGGAAGCTTTCTTT.

This clone has more than one count but fewer than ten. The chain uses TRBV7-2 and TRBJ1-1, with D perhaps matching TRBD1 (5 bases). Germline V gene data show CDR1 as SGHTA and CDR2 as FQGNSA. Trimming cost V 10 bases and J 0 bases, with 18 bases left between them. CDR3 length: 15 residues. This CDR3 is CATRDGSGVNTEAFF. DNA for the CDR3: TGTGCCACCCGGGACGGGAGCGGAGTGAACACTGAAGCTTTCTTT.

Note on this clone: A junction boundary mismatches the germline segment, possibly from a read error. The chain joins TRBV29-1 to TRBJ1-1, with 7 bases matching TRBD1. The CDR3 totals 14 residues. Germline V gives CDR1 SQVTM, CDR2 ANQGSEA. CDR3 region: CGVDATGLNTEAFF. The CDR3 nucleotides read TGCGGCGTTGACGCGACAGGGTTGAACACTGAAGCTTTCTTT.

J is TRBJ1-5 and V is TRBV7-9, with 7 bases fitting TRBD1. Germline V CDR1 and CDR2: SEHNR, FQNEAQ (reference sequence). The CDR3 has 14 residues. With 4 bases clipped from V and 4 bases from J, the junction kept 4 bases outside the gene matches. The CDR3 DNA sequence: TGTGCCAGCAGCTCCCCGGGACAGAATCAGCCCCAGCATTTT. It codes for CASSSPGQNQPQHF. Full variable domain (remainder filled in from reference TRBV7-9 and TRBJ1-5): DTGVSQNPRHKITKRGQNVTFRCDPISEHNRLYWYRQTLGQGPEFLTYFQNEAQLEKSRLLSDRFSAERPKGSFSTLEIQRTEQGDSAMYLCASSSPGQNQPQHFGDGTRLSIL.

V and J are TRBV2 and TRBJ2-5; D is perhaps TRBD1 (6 bases). The V gene's germline CDR1 is SNHLY and CDR2 FYNNEI. With 6 bases removed from V and 5 bases from J, the gap between germline ends came to 16 bases. The CDR3 loop spans 14 amino acids. The CDR3 DNA reads as TGTGCCAGCAGGCTTTCAGGGGCCCCCGAGACCCAGTACTTC. Translating it yields CASRLSGAPETQYF. The full variable domain, rest sourced from reference TRBV2 and TRBJ2-5, is EPEVTQTPSHQVTQMGQEVILRCVPISNHLYFYWYRQILGQKVEFLVSFYNNEISEKSEIFDDQFSVERPDGSNFTLKIRSTKLEDSAMYFCASRLSGAPETQYFGPGTRLLVL.